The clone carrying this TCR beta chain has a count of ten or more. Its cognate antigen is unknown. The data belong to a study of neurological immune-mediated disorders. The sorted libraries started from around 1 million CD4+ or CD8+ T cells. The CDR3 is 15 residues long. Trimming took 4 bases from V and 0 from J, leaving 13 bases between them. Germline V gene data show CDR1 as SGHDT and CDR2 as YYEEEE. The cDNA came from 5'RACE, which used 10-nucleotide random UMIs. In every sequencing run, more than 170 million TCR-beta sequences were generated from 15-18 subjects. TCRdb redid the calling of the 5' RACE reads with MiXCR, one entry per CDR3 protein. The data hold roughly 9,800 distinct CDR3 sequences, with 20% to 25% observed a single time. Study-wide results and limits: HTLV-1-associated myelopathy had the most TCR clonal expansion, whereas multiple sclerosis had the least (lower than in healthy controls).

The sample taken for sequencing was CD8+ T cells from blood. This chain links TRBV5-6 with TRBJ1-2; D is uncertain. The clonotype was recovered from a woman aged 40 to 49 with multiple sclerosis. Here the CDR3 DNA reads TGTGCCAGCAGCCCCGGGTCCCCGTCTAACTATGGCTACACCTTC. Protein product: CASSPGSPSNYGYTF.